The 14 T cell receptor beta chains below all came from one sample that was sequenced in a study of CD8+CD57+ T cells in acquired aplastic anemia. The TCR beta profiling, which covered VDJ combination and CDR3 sequence, was carried out using genomic DNA as the template. TCRdb fed the reads into MiXCR, producing one record per CDR3 protein. The sample has some 120,000 distinct CDR3 sequences, more than 40% seen once. The sample was sorted CD4+, CD8+, or CD8+CD57+ T cells (not recorded which) from PBMCs. The receptors come from a human donor in good health, serving as a control.

This clonotype appeared many times. The chain carries TRBV6-2 or TRBV6-3 and TRBJ2-3, with 15 bases identical to TRBD2. The ends lost 2 bases at V and 2 bases at J; junction bases unmatched: 2. The CDR3 spans 17 residues. Germline V CDR1 and CDR2: MNHEY, SVGEGT. CDR3: CASSYGLAGGHTDTQYF. The CDR3 DNA reads as TGTGCCAGCAGTTACGGACTAGCGGGGGGGCACACAGATACGCAGTATTTT.

In the case of this clonotype: Germline and junction disagree at one end, which may indicate a read error. The J gene is TRBJ1-2, the V gene TRBV6-2 or TRBV6-3; D uncertain. The germline CDR1 and CDR2 sequences are MNHEY and SVGEGT. The CDR3 sequence is 13 residues long. The CDR3 protein is CVSSYLRGDGYTF. CDR3 bases: TGTGTCAGCAGTTACCTACGGGGTGACGGCTACACCTTC.

This clonotype was seen ten or more times. V gene TRBV9 combines with J gene TRBJ2-5; 9 bases align to TRBD2. The germline gives CDR1 SGDLS, CDR2 YYNGEE. The CDR3 has 15 amino acids. Trimming at V came to 2 bases and at J to 5 bases, leaving 7 bases not matched to a gene. CDR3 coding DNA: TGTGCCAGCAGCGTGCAAGCGGGGGGTCGGGAGACCCAGTACTTC. This gives the protein CASSVQAGGRETQYF. The complete variable domain, with remaining parts taken from reference TRBV9 and TRBJ2-5, reads DSGVTQTPKHLITATGQRVTLRCSPRSGDLSVYWYQQSLDQGLQFLIQYYNGEERAKGNILERFSAQQFPDLHSELNLSSLELGDSALYFCASSVQAGGRETQYFGPGTRLLVL.

The chain is built from TRBV10-1 and TRBJ2-7; perhaps TRBD1 as D (6 bases). The CDR3 contains 13 residues. Per the germline V gene, CDR1 is WNHNN and CDR2 is SYGVQD (reference sequence). V shed 3 bases and J shed 3 bases, with 9 bases lying between them. The CDR3 nucleotides read TGCGCCAGCAGTGACAGGGACAACTACGAGCAGTACTTC. It yields the protein CASSDRDNYEQYF.

The V call is TRBV7-9, the J call TRBJ1-4; possible D gene TRBD1, 5 bases. Germline-derived CDR1 and CDR2 are SEHNR and FQNEAQ (reference sequence). The CDR3 has 13 residues. V was shortened by 11 bases and J by 4 bases, with 14 bases between the two germline ends. The CDR3 region is CAGSRDRNEKLFF. The CDR3 region has the DNA TGTGCCGGCTCCCGGGACCGTAATGAAAAACTGTTTTTT.

Only one count was recorded for this clonotype. The rearrangement uses TRBV19 and TRBJ1-3; D gene ambiguous. The germline V gene encodes CDR1 LNHDA and CDR2 SQIVND (reference sequence). CDR3 length: 14 residues. V was shortened by 3 bases and J by 5 bases, with 11 bases between the two germline ends. CDR3 nucleotide sequence: TGTGCCAGTAGTATGGGAGGGAGGAGAAACACCATATATTTT. Its translation is CASSMGGRRNTIYF.

The chain recombines TRBV10-2 with TRBJ1-6; D remains unclear. Trimming shortened V by 0 bases and J by 7 bases, and 7 bases separated the two germline ends. The CDR3 consists of 14 residues. Germline-derived CDR1 and CDR2 are WSHSY and SAAADI. Here the CDR3 DNA reads TGCGCCAGCAGTGAGTCGAGGGAGAATTCACCCCTCCACTTT. It translates to CASSESRENSPLHF.

As concerns this clonotype: At one end, the junction sequence differs from germline, possibly due to a read error. The chain combines TRBV19 with TRBJ1-5; D is ambiguous. The germline gives CDR1 LNHDA, CDR2 SQIVND (reference sequence). CDR3 length equals 15 residues. CDR3 region: CAGSMGFGCYQPQHF. The CDR3, as DNA: TGTGCCGGTAGTATGGGGTTTGGGTGTTATCAGCCCCAGCATTTT. Full variable domain (remainder filled in from reference TRBV19 and TRBJ1-5): DGGITQSPKYLFRKEGQNVTLSCEQNLNHDAMYWYRQDPGQGLRLIYYSQIVNDFQKGDIAEGYSVSREKKESFPLTVTSAQKNPTAFYLCAGSMGFGCYQPQHFGDGTRLSIL.

With respect to this clonotype: A read error may explain this, as a much larger clone is one base away. V and J are TRBV12-3 or TRBV12-4 and TRBJ1-2; TRBD1 matches 11 bases. The CDR3 sequence is 16 residues long. J was trimmed by 6 bases and V by 8 bases; bases with no gene match: 14. The CDR3 spells CASGTSGTGGRDGYTF. CDR3 bases: TGTGCCAGCGGTACCTCCGGGACAGGGGGTAGGGATGGCTACACCTTC.

To note about this clonotype: A much larger clone differs from this one at a single base, so this may be a read error. This chain links TRBV12-3 or TRBV12-4 with TRBJ1-1; 12 positions match TRBD1. The CDR3 sequence is 14 residues long. J was trimmed by 10 bases and V by 3 bases; bases with no gene match: 6. CDR3 in DNA: TGTGCCAGCAGTTTGGGACAGGGGGCGCAGGTAGCTTTCTTT. Amino acids: CASSLGQGAQVAFF.

The chain combines TRBV5-5 with TRBJ1-4; D call uncertain. The V and J ends lost 7 bases and 0 bases respectively, with 16 bases between them. Looked up from germline, CDR1 is SGHKS and CDR2 is YYEKEE (reference sequence). The CDR3 is made up of 16 amino acids. CDR3 DNA sequence: TGTGCCAGCGGCGGTGGGAGACCTGCAACTAATGAAAAACTGTTTTTT. Translated, it gives CASGGGRPATNEKLFF. Using reference TRBV5-5 and TRBJ1-4 for the parts outside the CDR3, the full variable domain is DAGVTQSPTHLIKTRGQQVTLRCSPISGHKSVSWYQQVLGQGPQFIFQYYEKEERGRGNFPDRFSARQFPNYSSELNVNALLLGDSALYLCASGGGRPATNEKLFFGSGTQLSVL.

This clonotype came up a few times. V is TRBV29-1 and J is TRBJ1-1, with D tentatively TRBD1 (5 bases). Germline loops: CDR1 SQVTM, CDR2 ANQGSEA. Trimming removed 7 bases from V and 1 base from J, with 13 bases in between. The CDR3 length is 13 residues. The CDR3 DNA reads as TGCAGCGGATCTTGGGGGGGGAACACTGAAGCTTTCTTT. Translated, it gives CSGSWGGNTEAFF.

The rearrangement uses TRBV25-1 and TRBJ1-2, with unresolved D. CDR1 and CDR2 from the germline V gene are MGHDK and SYGVNS. This CDR3 has 12 amino acids. V lost 2 bases and J lost 7, with 8 bases in between. For the CDR3, the DNA is TGTGCCAGCAGTGAAGGCGGCGGTGGCTACACCTTC. Translated, it gives CASSEGGGGYTF.

In the case of this clonotype: A much larger clonotype is one base distant, so this may be a read error. The chain links TRBV27 to TRBJ1-1, with 7 bases aligning to TRBD1. The junction had 9 bases not matched to a gene; V was cut back by 4 bases and J by 10 bases. Germline lookup yields CDR1 MNHEY and CDR2 SMNVEV (reference sequence). The CDR3 has 13 amino acids. CDR3 DNA sequence: TGTGCCAGCAGTTCGACAGGGCCGAGAAGAGCTTTCTTT. This gives the protein CASSSTGPRRAFF.